This T cell receptor beta chain was profiled in a study of blood T cell repertoires in COVID-19. The CDR3 totals 17 residues. The V and J ends lost 3 bases and 1 base respectively, with 19 bases between them. Germline V CDR1 and CDR2: SGHDN, FVKESK. Repertoires were generated with immunoSEQ multiplex PCR, while TCRdb's copy carries only in-frame clones and drops some. The sample lists about 15,000 clones, about 86% occurring once. The sequence derives from a human donor in a cohort sampled during active COVID-19. This rearrangement joins TRBV14 to TRBJ2-7, with D maybe TRBD1 (6 bases). Sequenced material: peripheral blood. CDR3 sequence (DNA): TGTGCCAGCAGCCACGCATTTAGACAGGCCACGTCCTACGAGCAGTACTTC. Translated: CASSHAFRQATSYEQYF. The full variable domain, completed using reference TRBV14 and TRBJ2-7, is EAGVTQFPSHSVIEKGQTVTLRCDPISGHDNLYWYRRVMGKEIKFLLHFVKESKQDESGMPNNRFLAERTGGTYSTLKVQPAELEDSGVYFCASSHAFRQATSYEQYFGPGTRLTVT.